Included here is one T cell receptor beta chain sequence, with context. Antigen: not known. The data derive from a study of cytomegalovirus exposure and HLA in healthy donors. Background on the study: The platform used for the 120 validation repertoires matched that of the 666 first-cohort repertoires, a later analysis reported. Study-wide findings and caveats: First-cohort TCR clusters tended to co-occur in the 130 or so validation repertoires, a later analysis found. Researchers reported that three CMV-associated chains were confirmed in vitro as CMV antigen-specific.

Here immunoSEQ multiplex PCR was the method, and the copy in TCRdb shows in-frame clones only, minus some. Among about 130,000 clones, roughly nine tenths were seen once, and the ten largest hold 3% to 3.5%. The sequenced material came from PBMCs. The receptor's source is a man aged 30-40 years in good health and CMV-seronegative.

CDR3 nucleotides: TGTGCCAGCAGCTTAAACAGGGTAGATGGCTACACCTTC. Translated: CASSLNRVDGYTF. This chain joins TRBV5-6 and TRBJ1-2; tentatively, D is TRBD1 (6 bases). Per the germline V gene, CDR1 is SGHDT and CDR2 is YYEEEE. The germline V and J ends were trimmed by 2 bases and 6 bases, with 11 bases remaining between them. The CDR3 is 13 amino acids. The variable domain in full, with the rest retrieved from reference TRBV5-6 and TRBJ1-2, is DAGVTQSPTHLIKTRGQQVTLRCSPKSGHDTVSWYQQALGQGPQFIFQYYEEEERQRGNFPDRFSGHQFPNYSSELNVNALLLGDSALYLCASSLNRVDGYTFGSGTRLTVV.